This TCR beta chain was retrieved from a study of blood T cell repertoires in COVID-19. Across the study: Sources were T cells, B-cell-depleted T cells, or PBMCs; the material itself was cDNA or gDNA.

The CDR3 spans 17 residues. Repertoires were generated with immunoSEQ multiplex PCR, while TCRdb's copy carries only in-frame clones and drops some. The sample has fewer than 90,000 clones; approximately 88% are singletons. The V call is TRBV21-1, the J call TRBJ2-3; the D segment call TRBD1 is taken from the table without a DNA check. TRBV21-1 is described as a pseudogene. The sequenced material came from peripheral blood. This receptor was obtained from a man aged 60-69 years with acute or convalescent COVID-19. CDR3 in DNA: TGTGCCAGCAGCAAAAAGCAGACAGGGCAGATCACAGATACGCAGTATTTT. Translation: CASSKKQTGQITDTQYF.